Listed here is a single T cell receptor (beta chain). Authors' methods: Researchers report that nucleated cell counts were estimated from reference gene primer amplification. The assay was immunoSEQ multiplex PCR, and TCRdb's table has in-frame clones only and misses some. The DNA was the basis for D and trimming; V, J and clone size are from that table. The data contain 15,000 to 20,000 clones, 80% to 90% of them singletons. This specimen belongs to a study of blood T cell repertoires in COVID-19. Study information: Samples of COVID-19 (acute and convalescent) were obtained from the United States, Italy and Spain. The analysed material was cDNA or gDNA that came from T cells, B-cell-depleted T cells, or PBMCs.

V was shortened by 2 bases and J by 4 bases, with 14 bases between the two germline ends. This CDR3 is built from 15 residues. Germline V CDR1 and CDR2: SNHLY, FYNNEI. The sample consisted of peripheral blood. V is TRBV2 and J is TRBJ2-5; possible D gene TRBD1, 6 bases. The clonotype comes from a man aged 55 to 70 with acute or convalescent COVID-19. CDR3 sequence reads: CASSERNQGLETQYF. DNA of the CDR3: TGTGCCAGCAGTGAAAGGAACCAGGGGTTAGAGACCCAGTACTTC.